These T cell receptor beta chains were read from a single sample in a study of CD8 T cells in Susac syndrome. TCRdb called the immunoSEQ multiplex PCR reads again in MiXCR, with one record for every CDR3 protein. Of approximately 190,000 distinct CDR3 sequences listed, roughly 94% were seen once; the top ten hold approximately 0.15%. Sequences were obtained from CD8+ T cells from PBMCs. Source of these receptors: a human donor with Susac syndrome. Both conserved end residues are part of each CDR3. A D gene is named only where the DNA matches it firmly. Size values are once, few and many counts, or a class for expanded clones, and some rows have none.

CASRTLAGVTDTQYF	TGTGCCAGCAGAACACTAGCGGGGGTCACAGATACGCAGTATTTT	TRBJ2-3	TRBV7-2	NA	TRBD2
CASSSRDRVTGELFF	TGTGCCAGTAGTTCCCGGGACAGGGTTACCGGGGAGCTGTTTTTT	TRBJ2-2	TRBV19	NA	TRBD1
CASSFEGTNTEAFF	TGTGCCAGCAGTTTCGAGGGGACGAACACTGAAGCTTTCTTT	TRBJ1-1	TRBV27	NA	NA
CASRAAGGYTDTQYF	TGTGCCAGCAGGGCAGCGGGGGGGTACACAGATACGCAGTATTTT	TRBJ2-3	TRBV12-3/TRBV12-4	NA	TRBD2
CASSFPGQGASGANVLTF	TGTGCCAGCAGTTTCCCCGGACAGGGGGCGTCTGGGGCCAACGTCCTGACTTTC	TRBJ2-6	TRBV12-3/TRBV12-4	NA	TRBD1
CSARDGRSEQYF	TGCAGTGCTAGAGACGGACGGAGCGAGCAGTACTTC	TRBJ2-7	TRBV20-1	NA	NA
CASSPGYPNYGYTF	TGTGCCAGCAGTCCCGGCTATCCCAACTATGGCTACACCTTC	TRBJ1-2	TRBV7-8	NA	NA
CASSSSGNSYNEQFF	TGTGCCAGCAGTTCAAGCGGGAACTCCTACAATGAGCAGTTCTTC	TRBJ2-1	TRBV6-5	once	TRBD2
CASSNRQGSSYNEQFF	TGTGCCAGCAGCAACCGACAGGGGAGCTCCTACAATGAGCAGTTCTTC	TRBJ2-1	TRBV13	NA	TRBD1
CSVEDGEGPRKQAFF	TGCAGCGTTGAAGATGGTGAGGGGCCGCGAAAGCAAGCTTTCTTT	TRBJ1-1	TRBV29-1	NA	NA
CASSSLPGHYNSPLHF	TGTGCCAGCAGTTCCCTGCCGGGACACTATAATTCACCCCTCCACTTT	TRBJ1-6	TRBV28	NA	NA
CASSQGTPGFYEQYF	TGTGCCAGCAGCCAGGGGACTCCTGGTTTCTACGAGCAGTACTTC	TRBJ2-7	TRBV3-1	NA	NA
CASSPGGYNEKLFF	TGTGCCAGCAGCCCCGGGGGATATAATGAAAAACTGTTTTTT	TRBJ1-4	TRBV12-3/TRBV12-4	NA	NA
CASRFGHSNTEAFF	TGTGCCAGCAGGTTCGGACACTCGAACACTGAAGCTTTCTTT	TRBJ1-1	TRBV27	NA	NA
CASSLKRQGNEQYF	TGTGCCAGCAGCTTAAAGAGACAGGGTAACGAGCAGTACTTC	TRBJ2-7	TRBV7-9	NA	TRBD1
CASSQGGGEQYF	TGTGCCAGCAGCCAGGGTGGGGGCGAGCAGTACTTC	TRBJ2-7	TRBV7-9	NA	NA
CSVSIGSYEQYF	TGCAGCGTGAGTATTGGGTCCTACGAGCAGTACTTC	TRBJ2-7	TRBV29-1	NA	NA
CASSASGTSINEQFF	TGTGCCAGCAGCGCCTCCGGGACTAGCATCAATGAGCAGTTCTTC	TRBJ2-1	TRBV13	NA	TRBD2
CSARDADRGVDTQYF	TGCAGTGCTAGAGATGCGGACAGGGGTGTGGATACGCAGTATTTT	TRBJ2-3	TRBV20-1	NA	TRBD1
CASSSGRDRGDEQYF	TGTGCCAGCTCGAGCGGCCGGGACAGGGGCGACGAGCAGTACTTC	TRBJ2-7	TRBV18	NA	TRBD1
CASSFLGLAGETQYF	TGTGCCAGCAGTTTCCTGGGACTAGCGGGAGAGACCCAGTACTTC	TRBJ2-5	TRBV12-3/TRBV12-4	NA	TRBD2
CASGGPNNEQFF	TGTGCCAGCGGCGGACCCAACAATGAGCAGTTCTTC	TRBJ2-1	TRBV27	once	NA
CSARPTGYGYTF	TGCAGTGCTAGGCCGACTGGCTATGGCTACACCTTC	TRBJ1-2	TRBV20-1	NA	NA
CASSIWSGEYSNQPQHF	TGTGCCAGTAGTATATGGTCTGGGGAATATAGCAATCAGCCCCAGCATTTT	TRBJ1-5	TRBV19	NA	NA
CAWSPYGRGPTDTQYF	TGTGCCTGGAGTCCGTACGGGCGGGGGCCCACAGATACGCAGTATTTT	TRBJ2-3	TRBV30	NA	NA
CASSPVGTDGYTF	TGTGCCAGCAGCCCGGTGGGCACGGATGGCTACACCTTC	TRBJ1-2	TRBV7-9	NA	NA
CASSHTTSGTYEQYF	TGCGCCAGCAGCCATACGACTAGCGGAACCTACGAGCAGTACTTC	TRBJ2-7	TRBV4-1	NA	TRBD2
CATSVALGDEQYF	TGTGCCACCAGCGTTGCACTCGGGGACGAGCAGTACTTC	TRBJ2-7	TRBV10-3	NA	NA
CASSQFGLAGEEFEQFF	TGCGCCAGCAGCCAATTCGGACTAGCGGGAGAAGAGTTTGAGCAGTTCTTC	TRBJ2-1	TRBV4-1	NA	TRBD2
CASSLVFGLKETQYF	TGTGCCAGCAGCTTAGTGTTTGGACTCAAAGAGACCCAGTACTTC	TRBJ2-5	TRBV11-2	NA	NA
CASRVTGLGQETQYF	TGTGCCAGCAGGGTGACAGGTCTAGGGCAAGAGACCCAGTACTTC	TRBJ2-5	TRBV6-5	NA	NA
CASSLVGHNTDTQYF	TGTGCCAGCAGCTTGGTGGGCCATAACACAGATACGCAGTATTTT	TRBJ2-3	TRBV5-4	NA	NA
CASSADLYLSQETQYF	TGTGCCAGCAGCGCGGACCTCTACCTAAGCCAAGAGACCCAGTACTTC	TRBJ2-5	TRBV9	NA	NA
CASSEWAGTDTQYF	TGTGCCAGCAGTGAATGGGCAGGCACAGATACGCAGTATTTT	TRBJ2-3	TRBV2	NA	NA
CASSVASGGHTDTQYF	TGTGCCAGCAGCGTAGCTAGCGGGGGACACACAGATACGCAGTATTTT	TRBJ2-3	TRBV9	NA	TRBD2
CASSEDLWDRGSTEAFF	TGCGCCAGCAGCGAGGATTTATGGGACAGGGGTTCCACTGAAGCTTTCTTT	TRBJ1-1	TRBV5-1	NA	TRBD1
CASSGRSSYNEQFF	TGTGCCAGCAGTGGACGGAGCTCCTACAATGAGCAGTTCTTC	TRBJ2-1	TRBV2	NA	NA
CASSFGRDYGYTF	TGTGCCAGCAGTTTTGGGAGGGACTATGGCTACACCTTC	TRBJ1-2	TRBV12-3/TRBV12-4	NA	NA
CASSLSPNDRFTGELFF	TGTGCCAGCAGTTTATCCCCGAACGACAGATTCACCGGGGAGCTGTTTTTT	TRBJ2-2	TRBV27	NA	NA
CASSLVTGNEQYF	TGTGCCAGCAGCTTGGTGACAGGGAACGAGCAGTACTTC	TRBJ2-7	TRBV13	NA	TRBD1
CASRGQWTGEEAFF	TGTGCCAGCAGAGGACAGTGGACAGGCGAGGAGGCTTTCTTT	TRBJ1-1	TRBV6-5	NA	TRBD1
CASSSARSSYNEQFF	TGTGCCAGCAGCTCTGCTCGTAGCTCCTACAATGAGCAGTTCTTC	TRBJ2-1	TRBV7-9	NA	NA
CSARGAGAASYEQYF	TGCAGTGCTAGAGGAGCGGGGGCCGCCTCCTACGAGCAGTACTTC	TRBJ2-7	TRBV20-1	NA	TRBD2
CASSDLDRGADTQYF	TGTGCCAGCAGTGACCTGGACAGGGGGGCAGATACGCAGTATTTT	TRBJ2-3	TRBV25-1	NA	TRBD1
CASSIFRNQETQYF	TGTGCCAGTAGTATTTTCAGAAACCAAGAGACCCAGTACTTC	TRBJ2-5	TRBV19	NA	NA
CASSQKDKMLYEQYF	TGCGCCAGCAGCCAAAAGGACAAAATGCTCTACGAGCAGTACTTC	TRBJ2-7	TRBV4-1	NA	NA
CASSSTGRGQGVNEQFF	TGTGCCAGCAGCTCTACCGGACGGGGACAGGGTGTAAATGAGCAGTTCTTC	TRBJ2-1	TRBV7-2	NA	TRBD1